This T cell receptor beta chain came from a study of T cell changes during pregnancy in multiple sclerosis (dated by TCRdb to about 2019). For the wider study: The study examined how the T cell repertoire changed over the course of pregnancy in women with multiple sclerosis.

CDR1 and CDR2, per the germline V gene, are MGHDK and SYGVNS. Trimming takes 1 base from V and 9 bases from J, and the germline ends sit 16 bases apart. From the cysteine up to the phenylalanine, the CDR3 has a length of 15 residues. Just the 45-base CDR3 DNA is kept, in frame starting at base 1. Concerning this clone itself: The antigen it recognizes is unknown. Base qualities are not at hand, and no much larger clone is one base apart.

Receptor amplification or capture employed the immunoSEQ multiplex PCR assay. TCRdb obtained this table from immuneACCESS and retained in-frame rearrangements with V and J assigned. These tables miss some clones; where compared with another copy, unresolved V genes account for less than half of the shortfall, and the remainder is unexplained. The sample yields 35,000 to 40,000 clones; about 90% were counted once. The ten largest account for about 0.8% of the sample. The input for sequencing was CD4+ T cells from peripheral blood mononuclear cells, taken in the third trimester of pregnancy. This sequence was found in a female donor with multiple sclerosis, enrolled in a pregnancy study. The rearrangement combines TRBV25-1 with TRBJ1-5; TRBD1 is a possible D gene, resting on 6 matching bases. The nucleotide sequence reads as follows: TGTGCCAGCAGTGAATCGGGACAAGTTAGTGGGCCCCAGCATTTT. It translates to CASSESGQVSGPQHF.